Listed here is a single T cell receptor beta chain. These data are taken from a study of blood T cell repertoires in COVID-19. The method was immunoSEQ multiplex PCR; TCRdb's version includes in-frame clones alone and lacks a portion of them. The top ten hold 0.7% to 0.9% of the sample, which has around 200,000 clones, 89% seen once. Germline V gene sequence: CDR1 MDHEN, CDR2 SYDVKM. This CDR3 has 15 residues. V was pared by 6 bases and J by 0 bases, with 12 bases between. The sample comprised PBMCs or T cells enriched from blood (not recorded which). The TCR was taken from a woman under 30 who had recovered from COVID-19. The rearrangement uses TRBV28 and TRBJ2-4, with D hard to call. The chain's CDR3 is CASRSHFSAKNIQYF. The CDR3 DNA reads TGTGCCAGCAGGTCCCACTTCTCAGCCAAAAACATTCAGTACTTC.